The rows below give T cell receptor beta chains drawn from one sample of a study of T cell responses to AZD1222 COVID-19 vaccine. TCRdb's table, derived via immunoSEQ multiplex PCR, lists solely in-frame clones and lacks some. The sample lists 95,000 to 110,000 clones; over 70% were seen once. Source: peripheral blood, taken on day 0 of AZD1222 vaccination. The receptors here all came from an adult in good health. Each CDR3 is given with its conserved first and last residue. Each record gives: J gene, clone size, D gene, V gene, CDR3 DNA, CDR3 protein. D genes are given only for firm matches. Rows give clone size only sometimes, using once, few, many, or a class for an expanded clone.

j_call: TRBJ2-3; clone_size: NA; d_call: TRBD2; v_call: TRBV30; cdr3_nt: TGTGCCTGGAGTATAGCGGGAGGGACAGATACGCAGTATTTT; cdr3_aa: CAWSIAGGTDTQYF
j_call: TRBJ1-5; clone_size: few; d_call: TRBD1; v_call: TRBV30; cdr3_nt: TGTGCCTGGAGTACGACAGGGAGCAATCAGCCCCAGCATTTT; cdr3_aa: CAWSTTGSNQPQHF
j_call: TRBJ2-7; clone_size: NA; d_call: NA; v_call: TRBV18; cdr3_nt: TGTGCCAGCTCACAAGGGAAGACAGAGTCCTACGAGCAGTACTTC; cdr3_aa: CASSQGKTESYEQYF
j_call: TRBJ1-3; clone_size: NA; d_call: TRBD1; v_call: TRBV6-6; cdr3_nt: TGTGCCAGCAACCAAGGGGGCAGAAACTCTGGAAACACCATATATTTT; cdr3_aa: CASNQGGRNSGNTIYF
j_call: TRBJ1-1; clone_size: once; d_call: TRBD1; v_call: TRBV27; cdr3_nt: TGTGCCACCTGGACAGGCCGGAACACTGAAGCTTTCTTT; cdr3_aa: CATWTGRNTEAFF
j_call: TRBJ2-2; clone_size: few; d_call: TRBD2; v_call: TRBV14; cdr3_nt: TGTGCCAGCAGTGGACTAGCGGGATTTTCCGGGGAGCTGTTTTTT; cdr3_aa: CASSGLAGFSGELFF
j_call: TRBJ2-7; clone_size: NA; d_call: NA; v_call: TRBV10-3; cdr3_nt: TGTGCCACTGGCGATAGCCTTACCTACGAGCAGTACTTC; cdr3_aa: CATGDSLTYEQYF
j_call: TRBJ2-2; clone_size: NA; d_call: NA; v_call: TRBV29-1; cdr3_nt: TGCAGCGTTGGGACACCTAACACCGGGGAGCTGTTTTTT; cdr3_aa: CSVGTPNTGELFF
j_call: TRBJ2-1; clone_size: NA; d_call: TRBD2; v_call: TRBV6-6; cdr3_nt: TGTGCCAGCAGAGTTATAGCGGGAGGGCCCCATGAGCAGTTCTTC; cdr3_aa: CASRVIAGGPHEQFF
j_call: TRBJ2-3; clone_size: NA; d_call: TRBD2; v_call: TRBV4-3; cdr3_nt: TGCGCCAGCAGCCTCCGGCGGTGGACTAGCGGGGGCACAGATACGCAGTATTTT; cdr3_aa: CASSLRRWTSGGTDTQYF
j_call: TRBJ1-1; clone_size: NA; d_call: NA; v_call: TRBV6-6; cdr3_nt: TGTGCCAGCAGCTCGAACACTGAAGCTTTCTTT; cdr3_aa: CASSSNTEAFF
j_call: TRBJ1-5; clone_size: NA; d_call: NA; v_call: TRBV2; cdr3_nt: TGTGCCAGCTGCAGTTACCCGAATCAGCCCCAGCATTTT; cdr3_aa: CASCSYPNQPQHF
j_call: TRBJ2-1; clone_size: once; d_call: NA; v_call: TRBV6-2/TRBV6-3; cdr3_nt: TGTGCCAGCAGTTATTCCCCCCCCAGGGAAAATGAGCAGTTCTTC; cdr3_aa: CASSYSPPRENEQFF
j_call: TRBJ2-2; clone_size: NA; d_call: NA; v_call: TRBV12-3/TRBV12-4; cdr3_nt: TGTGCCAGCAGTTACTCCGAAGCCGGGGAGCTGTTTTTT; cdr3_aa: CASSYSEAGELFF
j_call: TRBJ2-1; clone_size: NA; d_call: NA; v_call: TRBV19; cdr3_nt: TGTGCCAGTAGTATAAGGAGGGCAGGGGGTAATGAGCAGTTCTTC; cdr3_aa: CASSIRRAGGNEQFF
j_call: TRBJ2-2; clone_size: once; d_call: TRBD2; v_call: TRBV11-2; cdr3_nt: TGTGCCAGCAGCCAACGACTAGCGGGACACACCGGGGAGCTGTTTTTT; cdr3_aa: CASSQRLAGHTGELFF
j_call: TRBJ2-1; clone_size: NA; d_call: NA; v_call: TRBV7-2; cdr3_nt: TGTGCCAGCAGCTCTCCGGGTGTTAATGAGCAGTTCTTC; cdr3_aa: CASSSPGVNEQFF
j_call: TRBJ1-6; clone_size: NA; d_call: TRBD1; v_call: TRBV11-2; cdr3_nt: TGTGCCAGCAGCACTGGGACAGGGAATTCACCCCTCCACTTT; cdr3_aa: CASSTGTGNSPLHF
j_call: TRBJ1-2; clone_size: once; d_call: TRBD1; v_call: TRBV27; cdr3_nt: TGTGCCAGCAGTTCCACGACAGGGACAGGTGGTGGCTACACCTTC; cdr3_aa: CASSSTTGTGGGYTF
j_call: TRBJ1-1; clone_size: once; d_call: NA; v_call: TRBV5-1; cdr3_nt: TGCGCCAGCACCATGAGTGGGGGGAGGAACACTGAAGCTTTCTTT; cdr3_aa: CASTMSGGRNTEAFF
j_call: TRBJ2-2; clone_size: NA; d_call: NA; v_call: TRBV19; cdr3_nt: TGTGCCAGTACGACCGGCATCGGGGAGCTGTTTTTT; cdr3_aa: CASTTGIGELFF
j_call: TRBJ1-1; clone_size: NA; d_call: NA; v_call: TRBV5-6; cdr3_nt: TGTGCCAGCAGGATAATGGGGACTGAAGCTTTCTTT; cdr3_aa: CASRIMGTEAFF
j_call: TRBJ1-4; clone_size: NA; d_call: NA; v_call: TRBV6-5; cdr3_nt: TGTGCCAGCCAGAATGCGGTAGTAACTAATGAAAAACTGTTTTTT; cdr3_aa: CASQNAVVTNEKLFF
j_call: TRBJ2-1; clone_size: NA; d_call: TRBD2; v_call: TRBV4-3; cdr3_nt: TGCGCCAGCAGCCAAGATCGGTTAGCGGGAGGCCAGAATGAGCAGTTCTTC; cdr3_aa: CASSQDRLAGGQNEQFF